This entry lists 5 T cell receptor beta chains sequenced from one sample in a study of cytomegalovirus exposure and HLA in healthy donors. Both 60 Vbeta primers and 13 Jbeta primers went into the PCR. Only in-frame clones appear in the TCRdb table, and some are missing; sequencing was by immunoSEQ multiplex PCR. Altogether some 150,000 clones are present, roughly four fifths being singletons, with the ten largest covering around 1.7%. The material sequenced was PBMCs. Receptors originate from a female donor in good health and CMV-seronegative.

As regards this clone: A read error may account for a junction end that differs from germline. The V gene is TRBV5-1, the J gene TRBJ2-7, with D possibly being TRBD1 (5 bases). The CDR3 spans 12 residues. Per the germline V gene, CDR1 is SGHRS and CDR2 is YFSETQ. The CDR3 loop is CASSLAGYGQYF. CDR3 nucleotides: TGCGCCAGCAGCTTGGCAGGGTACGGGCAGTACTTC.

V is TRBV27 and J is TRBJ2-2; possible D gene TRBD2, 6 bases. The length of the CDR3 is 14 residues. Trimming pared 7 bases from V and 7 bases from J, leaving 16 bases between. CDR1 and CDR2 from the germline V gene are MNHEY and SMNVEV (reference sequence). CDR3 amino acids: CASTPAAGFGELFF. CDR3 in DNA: TGTGCCAGCACACCTGCCGCGGGGTTCGGGGAGCTGTTTTTT.

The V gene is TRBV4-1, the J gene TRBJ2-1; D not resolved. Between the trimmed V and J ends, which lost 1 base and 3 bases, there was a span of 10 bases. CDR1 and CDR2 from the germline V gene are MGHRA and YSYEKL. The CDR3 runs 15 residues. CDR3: CASSQVGGSYNEQFF. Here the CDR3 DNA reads TGCGCCAGCAGCCAAGTCGGCGGAAGCTACAATGAGCAGTTCTTC.

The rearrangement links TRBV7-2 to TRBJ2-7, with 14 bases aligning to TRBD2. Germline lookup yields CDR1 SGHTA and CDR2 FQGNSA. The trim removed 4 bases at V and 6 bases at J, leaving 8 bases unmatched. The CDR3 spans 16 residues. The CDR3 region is CASSSGTSGRSGEQYF. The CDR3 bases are TGTGCCAGCAGCTCAGGGACTAGCGGGAGATCGGGCGAGCAGTACTTC.

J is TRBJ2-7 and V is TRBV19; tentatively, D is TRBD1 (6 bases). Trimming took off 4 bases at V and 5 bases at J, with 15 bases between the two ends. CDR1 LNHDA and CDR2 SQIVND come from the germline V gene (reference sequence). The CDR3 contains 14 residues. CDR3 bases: TGTGCCAGTAGTACCTATCGGTACAGGGACGAGCAGTACTTC. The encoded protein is CASSTYRYRDEQYF.